This T cell receptor beta chain was recorded in a study of blood T cell repertoires in COVID-19. The V and J ends lost 4 bases and 2 bases, in that order; junction bases with no gene match: 2. The CDR3 is 14 residues long. CDR1 is MNHEY and CDR2 is SVGAGI in the germline V gene. Data came from immunoSEQ multiplex PCR; TCRdb stores just in-frame clones and leaves some out. The sample has about 100,000 clones, approximately 85% seen once; the top ten hold roughly 6.5%. Sequences were obtained from peripheral blood. The TCR originated in a woman in her fifties or sixties with acute or convalescent COVID-19. The rearrangement links TRBV6-5 to TRBJ2-3, with 8 nucleotides matching TRBD1. The CDR3 nucleotides read TGTGCCAGCAGTTGGGACAGGCTCACAGATACGCAGTATTTT. The encoded protein is CASSWDRLTDTQYF.